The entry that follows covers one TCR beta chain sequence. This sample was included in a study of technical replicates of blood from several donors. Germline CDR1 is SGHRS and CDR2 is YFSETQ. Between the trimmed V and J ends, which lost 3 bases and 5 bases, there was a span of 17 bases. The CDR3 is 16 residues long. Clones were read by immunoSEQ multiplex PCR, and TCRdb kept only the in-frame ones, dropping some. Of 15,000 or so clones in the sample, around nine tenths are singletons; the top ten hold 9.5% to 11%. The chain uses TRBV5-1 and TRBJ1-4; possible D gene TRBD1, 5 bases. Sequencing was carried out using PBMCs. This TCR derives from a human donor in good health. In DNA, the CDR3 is TGCGCCAGCAGCTATTCCCCCCCAGACAGCAATGAAAAACTGTTTTTT. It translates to CASSYSPPDSNEKLFF.